This TCR beta chain was observed in a study of blood T cell repertoires in COVID-19. Overall study: Samples representing acute and convalescent COVID-19 were sourced from the United States, Italy and Spain. PBMCs, B-cell-depleted T cells, or T cells were the source of the cDNA or gDNA that made up the material.

Germline CDR1 is LNHDA and CDR2 is SQIVND (reference sequence). V shed 6 bases, J shed 5 bases, and the junction held 12 bases outside the gene matches. This CDR3 contains 15 residues. Authors' data handling: Reference gene primer amplification yielded estimated nucleated cell counts. Repertoires were generated with immunoSEQ multiplex PCR, while TCRdb's copy carries only in-frame clones and drops some. The V and J calls and the clone size are those of that table, but D and trimming were determined from the DNA. Found here are tens of thousands of clones, roughly 90% of them singletons; the top ten hold roughly 14%.

This receptor was identified in a male donor with acute or convalescent COVID-19. The chain employs TRBV19 and TRBJ2-5; 7 positions match TRBD1. The sequencing sample was made of peripheral blood. The CDR3 DNA is TGTGCCAGTAGCCAAACAGGGGTCAAAAGGGAGACCCAGTACTTC. Protein: CASSQTGVKRETQYF.